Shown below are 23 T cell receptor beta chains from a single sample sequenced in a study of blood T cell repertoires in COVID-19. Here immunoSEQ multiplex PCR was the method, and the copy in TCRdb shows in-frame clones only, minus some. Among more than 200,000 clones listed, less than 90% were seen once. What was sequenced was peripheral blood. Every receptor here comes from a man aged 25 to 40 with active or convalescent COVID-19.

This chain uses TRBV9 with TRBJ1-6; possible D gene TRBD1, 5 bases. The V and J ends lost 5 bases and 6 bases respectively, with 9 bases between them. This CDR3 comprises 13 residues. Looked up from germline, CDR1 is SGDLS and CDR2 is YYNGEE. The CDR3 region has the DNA TGTGCCAGCAGAGATGACAGTAATTCACCCCTCCACTTT. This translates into CASRDDSNSPLHF.

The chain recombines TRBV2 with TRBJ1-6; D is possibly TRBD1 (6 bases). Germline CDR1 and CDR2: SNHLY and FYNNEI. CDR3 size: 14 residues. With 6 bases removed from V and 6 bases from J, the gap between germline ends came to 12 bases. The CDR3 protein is CASRLDRFNSPLHF. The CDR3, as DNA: TGTGCCAGCAGACTCGACAGGTTTAATTCACCCCTCCACTTT. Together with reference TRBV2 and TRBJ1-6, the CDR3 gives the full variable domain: EPEVTQTPSHQVTQMGQEVILRCVPISNHLYFYWYRQILGQKVEFLVSFYNNEISEKSEIFDDQFSVERPDGSNFTLKIRSTKLEDSAMYFCASRLDRFNSPLHFGNGTRLTVT.

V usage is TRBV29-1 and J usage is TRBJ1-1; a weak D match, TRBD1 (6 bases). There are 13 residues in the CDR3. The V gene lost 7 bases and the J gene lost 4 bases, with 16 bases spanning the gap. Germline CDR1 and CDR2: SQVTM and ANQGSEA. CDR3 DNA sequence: TGCAGCGCCCGGACAGACACTGGCACTGAAGCTTTCTTT. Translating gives CSARTDTGTEAFF.

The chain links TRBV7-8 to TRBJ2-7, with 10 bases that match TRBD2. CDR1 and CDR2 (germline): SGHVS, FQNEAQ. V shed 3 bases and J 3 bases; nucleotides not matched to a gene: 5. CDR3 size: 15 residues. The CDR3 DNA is TGTGCCAGCAGCTTGTTGCTAGCGGGGGACTACGAGCAGTACTTC. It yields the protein CASSLLLAGDYEQYF.

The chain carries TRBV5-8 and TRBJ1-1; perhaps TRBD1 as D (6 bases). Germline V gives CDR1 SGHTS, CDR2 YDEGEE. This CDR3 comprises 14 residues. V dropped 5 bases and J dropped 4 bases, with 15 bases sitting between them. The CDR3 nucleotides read TGTGCCAGCAGATCCTACTTACAGGGCACTGAAGCTTTCTTT. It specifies CASRSYLQGTEAFF.

Here the CDR3 reads CASKDSTSGANVLTF. The DNA of the CDR3 is TGTGCCAGCAAGGACAGCACCTCTGGGGCCAACGTCCTGACTTTC. The V and J genes are TRBV7-9 and TRBJ2-6; maybe TRBD1 (6 bases). CDR1 is SEHNR, CDR2 FQNEAQ, per germline (reference sequence). The CDR3 consists of 15 residues. V was trimmed by 7 bases and J by 0 bases, leaving 10 bases between them.

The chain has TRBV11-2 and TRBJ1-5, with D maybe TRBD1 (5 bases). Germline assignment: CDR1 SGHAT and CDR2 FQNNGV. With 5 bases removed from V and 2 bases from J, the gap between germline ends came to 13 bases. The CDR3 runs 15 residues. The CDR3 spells CASSPGGAGNQPQHF. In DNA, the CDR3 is TGTGCCAGCAGCCCCGGCGGGGCTGGCAATCAGCCCCAGCATTTT.

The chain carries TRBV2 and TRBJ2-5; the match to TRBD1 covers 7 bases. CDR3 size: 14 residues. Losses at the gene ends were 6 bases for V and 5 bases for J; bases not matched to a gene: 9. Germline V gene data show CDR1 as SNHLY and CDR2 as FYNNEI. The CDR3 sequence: CASRQDRVSETQYF. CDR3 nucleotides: TGTGCCAGCAGGCAAGACAGGGTCTCCGAGACCCAGTACTTC.

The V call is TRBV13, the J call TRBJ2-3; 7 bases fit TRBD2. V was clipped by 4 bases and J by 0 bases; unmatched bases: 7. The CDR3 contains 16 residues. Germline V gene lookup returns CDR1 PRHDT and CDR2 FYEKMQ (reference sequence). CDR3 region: CASSWGSGESTDTQYF. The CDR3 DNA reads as TGTGCCAGCAGCTGGGGAAGCGGGGAAAGCACAGATACGCAGTATTTT.

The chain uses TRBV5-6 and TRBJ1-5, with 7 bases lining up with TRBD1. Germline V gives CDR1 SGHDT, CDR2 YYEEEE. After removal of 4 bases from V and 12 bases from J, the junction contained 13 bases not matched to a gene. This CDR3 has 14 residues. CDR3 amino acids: CASSLGQSNPIQHF. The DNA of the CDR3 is TGTGCCAGCAGCCTGGGACAGAGTAACCCAATCCAGCATTTT. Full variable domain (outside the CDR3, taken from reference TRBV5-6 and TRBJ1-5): DAGVTQSPTHLIKTRGQQVTLRCSPKSGHDTVSWYQQALGQGPQFIFQYYEEEERQRGNFPDRFSGHQFPNYSSELNVNALLLGDSALYLCASSLGQSNPIQHFGDGTRLSIL.

The CDR3: CASSLEGQETFGYGYTF. CDR3 DNA sequence: TGCGCCAGCAGCTTGGAGGGACAGGAGACCTTTGGCTATGGCTACACCTTC. J is TRBJ1-2 and V is TRBV5-1, with 8 bases that match TRBD1. The CDR3 runs to 17 residues. V trimming: 0 bases; J trimming: 4 bases; junction bases outside the gene matches: 11. Germline lookup yields CDR1 SGHRS and CDR2 YFSETQ. Full variable domain (remainder filled in from reference TRBV5-1 and TRBJ1-2): KAGVTQTPRYLIKTRGQQVTLSCSPISGHRSVSWYQQTPGQGLQFLFEYFSETQRNKGNFPGRFSGRQFSNSRSEMNVSTLELGDSALYLCASSLEGQETFGYGYTFGSGTRLTVV.

CDR3 in DNA: TGCAGCGGGACTCAAGGGGGCGCGGGTACAGATACGCAGTATTTT. This gives the protein CSGTQGGAGTDTQYF. The genes are TRBV29-1 and TRBJ2-3; TRBD1 agrees at 7 bases. This CDR3 contains 15 residues. Per germline, CDR1 SQVTM and CDR2 ANQGSEA. Germline trimming cut 7 bases from V and 3 bases from J; bases unmatched to any gene: 13.

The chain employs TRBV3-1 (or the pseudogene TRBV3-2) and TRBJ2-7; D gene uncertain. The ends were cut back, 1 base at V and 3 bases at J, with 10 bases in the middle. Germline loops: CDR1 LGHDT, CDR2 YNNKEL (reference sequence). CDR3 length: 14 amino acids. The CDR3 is CASSQGRGSYEQYF. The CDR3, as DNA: TGTGCCAGCAGCCAAGGTCGTGGCAGCTACGAGCAGTACTTC.

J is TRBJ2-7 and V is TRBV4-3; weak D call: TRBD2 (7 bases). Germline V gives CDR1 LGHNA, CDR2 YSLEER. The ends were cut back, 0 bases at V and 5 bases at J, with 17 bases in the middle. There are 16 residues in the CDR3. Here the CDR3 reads CASSQDKVGGPHEQYF. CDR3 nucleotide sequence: TGCGCCAGCAGCCAAGATAAGGTCGGGGGGCCCCACGAGCAGTACTTC.

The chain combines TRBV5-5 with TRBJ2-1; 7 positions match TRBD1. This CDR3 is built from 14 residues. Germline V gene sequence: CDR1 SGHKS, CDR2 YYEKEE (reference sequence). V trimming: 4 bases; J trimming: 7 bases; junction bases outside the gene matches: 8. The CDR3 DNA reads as TGTGCCAGCAGCCAAAAAACAGGGGTTAATGAGCAGTTCTTC. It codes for CASSQKTGVNEQFF.

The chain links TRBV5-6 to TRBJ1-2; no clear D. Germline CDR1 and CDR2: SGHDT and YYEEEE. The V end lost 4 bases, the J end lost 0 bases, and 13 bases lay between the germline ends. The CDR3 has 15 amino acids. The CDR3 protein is CASSLETSPNYGYTF. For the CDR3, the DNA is TGTGCCAGCAGCCTAGAGACTTCTCCTAACTATGGCTACACCTTC. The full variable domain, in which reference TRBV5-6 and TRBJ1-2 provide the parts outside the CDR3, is DAGVTQSPTHLIKTRGQQVTLRCSPKSGHDTVSWYQQALGQGPQFIFQYYEEEERQRGNFPDRFSGHQFPNYSSELNVNALLLGDSALYLCASSLETSPNYGYTFGSGTRLTVV.

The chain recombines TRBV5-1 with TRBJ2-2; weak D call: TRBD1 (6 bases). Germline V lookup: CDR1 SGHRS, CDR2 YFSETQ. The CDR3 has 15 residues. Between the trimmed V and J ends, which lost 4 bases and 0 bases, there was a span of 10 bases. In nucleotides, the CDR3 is TGCGCCAGCAGCCCAGACAGGACGAACACCGGGGAGCTGTTTTTT. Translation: CASSPDRTNTGELFF.

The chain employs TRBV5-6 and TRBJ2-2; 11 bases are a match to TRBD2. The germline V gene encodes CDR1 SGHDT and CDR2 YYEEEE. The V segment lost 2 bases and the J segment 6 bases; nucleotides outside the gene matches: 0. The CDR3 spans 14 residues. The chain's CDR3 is CASSFSGGAGELFF. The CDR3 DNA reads TGTGCCAGCAGCTTTAGCGGGGGGGCCGGGGAGCTGTTTTTT.

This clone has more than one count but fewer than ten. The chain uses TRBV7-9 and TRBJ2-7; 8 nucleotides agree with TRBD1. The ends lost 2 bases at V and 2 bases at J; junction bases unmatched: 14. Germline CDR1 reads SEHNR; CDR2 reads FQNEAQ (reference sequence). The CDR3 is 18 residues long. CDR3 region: CASSLTGGILEQAYEQYF. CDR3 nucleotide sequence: TGTGCCAGCAGCTTAACAGGGGGAATCTTAGAGCAAGCCTACGAGCAGTACTTC.

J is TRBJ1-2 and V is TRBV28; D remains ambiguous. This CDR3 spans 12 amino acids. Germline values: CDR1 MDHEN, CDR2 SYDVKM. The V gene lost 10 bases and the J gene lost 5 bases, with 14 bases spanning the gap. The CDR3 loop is CAIRGVIYGYTF. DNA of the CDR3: TGTGCCATCCGGGGAGTCATTTATGGCTACACCTTC.

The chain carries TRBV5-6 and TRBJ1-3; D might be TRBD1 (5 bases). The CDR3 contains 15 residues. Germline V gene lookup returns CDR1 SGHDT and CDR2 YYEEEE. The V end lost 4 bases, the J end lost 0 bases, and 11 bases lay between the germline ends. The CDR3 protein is CASSGRGYSGNTIYF. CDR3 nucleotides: TGTGCCAGCAGCGGCCGGGGGTACTCTGGAAACACCATATATTTT.

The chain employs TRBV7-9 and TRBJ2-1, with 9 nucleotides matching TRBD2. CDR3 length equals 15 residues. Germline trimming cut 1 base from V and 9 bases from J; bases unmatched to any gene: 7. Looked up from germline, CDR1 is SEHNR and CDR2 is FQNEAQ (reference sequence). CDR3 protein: CASSLGGGAIGEQFF. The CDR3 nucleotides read TGTGCCAGCAGCTTAGGCGGGGGGGCCATCGGTGAGCAGTTCTTC.

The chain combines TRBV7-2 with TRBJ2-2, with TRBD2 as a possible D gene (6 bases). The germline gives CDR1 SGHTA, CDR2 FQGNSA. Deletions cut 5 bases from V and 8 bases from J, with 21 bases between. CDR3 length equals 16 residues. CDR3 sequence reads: CASSTTSGGLVGELFF. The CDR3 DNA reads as TGTGCCAGCAGCACGACAAGTGGAGGGTTGGTAGGGGAGCTGTTTTTT.